The sequence of this T cell receptor beta chain was determined in a study of shared clonotypes between healthy human individuals. The V and J ends lost 6 bases and 9 bases respectively, with 15 bases between them. There are 13 residues in the CDR3. Germline assignment: CDR1 SEHNR and CDR2 FQNEAQ (reference sequence). Researchers ran the assay at a deep level. The DNA input per sorted-subset replicate PCR was about 0.2 ug, corresponding to 28,000 or so T cell genomes. Original data processing: Filtering differed since immunoSEQ provided only junctions, with no quality scores. The data were produced by immunoSEQ multiplex PCR, yet TCRdb's version contains in-frame clones alone and is incomplete. V and J calls and clone size are those listed in that table; D and trimming were worked out from the DNA. Among 2 million to 2.5 million clones listed, roughly 93% were seen once. On this clone: Antigen: not known.

The study, taken as a whole, reports: Clonotypes shared by all four donors outscored non-shared clonotypes in generation probability.

The chain is built from TRBV7-9 and TRBJ2-4; the D is unclear. The specimen sequenced was naive CD4+ T cells from PBMCs. The subset was: CD45RA+ positively selected. The TCR originated in a young man in good health. Some clones in this sample may be carry-over from other donors' samples. CDR3 nucleotides: TGTGCCAGCAGTACCACCTTGACACGCATTCAGTACTTC. Translation: CASSTTLTRIQYF.